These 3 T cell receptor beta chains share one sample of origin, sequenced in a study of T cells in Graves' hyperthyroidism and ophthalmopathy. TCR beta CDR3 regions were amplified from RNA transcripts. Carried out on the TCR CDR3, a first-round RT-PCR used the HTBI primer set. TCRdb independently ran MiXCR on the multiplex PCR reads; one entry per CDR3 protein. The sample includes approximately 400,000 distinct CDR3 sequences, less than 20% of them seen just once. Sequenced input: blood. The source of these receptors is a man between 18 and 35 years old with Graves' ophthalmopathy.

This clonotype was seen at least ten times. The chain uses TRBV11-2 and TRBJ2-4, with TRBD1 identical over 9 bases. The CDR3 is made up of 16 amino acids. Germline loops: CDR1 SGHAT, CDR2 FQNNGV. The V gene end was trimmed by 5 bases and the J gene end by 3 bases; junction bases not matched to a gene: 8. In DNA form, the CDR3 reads TGTGCCAGCAGCCATTACAGGGGGCGCGTCAAAAACATTCAGTACTTC. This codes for CASSHYRGRVKNIQYF.

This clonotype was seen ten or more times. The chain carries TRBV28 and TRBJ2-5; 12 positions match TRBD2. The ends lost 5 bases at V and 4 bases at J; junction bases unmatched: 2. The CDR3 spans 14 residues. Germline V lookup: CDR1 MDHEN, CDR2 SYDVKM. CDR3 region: CASSMTSGGETQYF. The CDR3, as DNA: TGTGCCAGCAGTATGACTAGCGGGGGAGAGACCCAGTACTTC.

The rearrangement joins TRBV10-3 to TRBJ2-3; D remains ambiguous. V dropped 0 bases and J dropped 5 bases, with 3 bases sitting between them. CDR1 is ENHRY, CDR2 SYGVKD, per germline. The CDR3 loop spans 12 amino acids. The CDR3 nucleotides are TGTGCCATCAGTGAGTCGATAGATACGCAGTATTTT. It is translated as CAISESIDTQYF.